The entry below describes one T cell receptor beta chain. TCRdb passed the 5' RACE reads through MiXCR, listing each CDR3 protein once. The sample carries under 80,000 distinct CDR3 sequences, approximately 5.2% recorded once. The data were obtained in a study of neurological immune-mediated disorders. The sample taken for sequencing was PBMCs. The TCR originated in a woman under 40 with multiple sclerosis.

CDR3 coding DNA: TGTGCCAGCAGCCAAGAGAGGGGACAGGGCGGAGAGACCCAGTACTTC. It specifies CASSQERGQGGETQYF. V gene TRBV14 combines with J gene TRBJ2-5; 9 bases match TRBD1. V gave up 0 bases and J gave up 4 bases; unmatched junction bases: 6. Germline V CDR1 and CDR2: SGHDN, FVKESK. This CDR3 region has 16 residues.